This T cell receptor (beta chain) came from a study of cytomegalovirus exposure and HLA in healthy donors. Study outcomes and limitations: Across donors, sequencing depth was assumed by presence/absence analyses to be roughly uniform.

This clone was detected once. The antigen is undetermined. 13 Jbeta primers and 60 Vbeta primers were used for the PCR. The assay was immunoSEQ multiplex PCR, and TCRdb's table has in-frame clones only and misses some. The sample has under 150,000 clones, around 78% seen once. Every donor was a healthy person donating bone marrow. This receptor was identified in a woman between 50 and 59 years old in good health and CMV-seronegative. The sequenced sample was PBMCs.

In DNA form, the CDR3 reads TGTGCCTGGAGGGACCCGGGACAGTACGGCTACACCTTC. Encoded protein: CAWRDPGQYGYTF. The chain links TRBV30 to TRBJ1-2; 7 bases line up with TRBD1. The V gene end was trimmed by 3 bases and the J gene end by 8 bases; junction bases not matched to a gene: 9. The CDR3 extends over 13 amino acids. CDR1 is GTSNPN and CDR2 is SVGIG in the germline V gene (reference sequence).